This T cell receptor (beta chain) was retrieved from a study of CD4 T cells in relation to SARS-CoV-2 and coronaviruses. The unexposed donors gave CD4+ T cells in about 2010-2019, prior to COVID-19. After about ten days of culture, CD4+ T cells were isolated. As to this clone: No antigen is known for it.

CDR1 and CDR2 from the germline V gene are SGHKS and YYEKEE (reference sequence). There are 15 residues in the CDR3. The germline V and J ends were trimmed by 0 bases and 8 bases, with 17 bases remaining between them. Assay used: immunoSEQ multiplex PCR; TCRdb lists only in-frame clones, some missing. The sample contains 24,000 or so clones, 78% of which appear only once. The origin of this receptor is a human donor in good health. The chain carries TRBV5-5 and TRBJ1-2; D not resolved. The sequenced sample was CD4+ T cells from PBMCs, cultured in vitro. The CDR3, as DNA: TGTGCCAGCAGCTTGGAAGGCAGCCGAAGGTTGGGCTACACCTTC. Its translation is CASSLEGSRRLGYTF. Full variable domain (rest looked up from reference TRBV5-5 and TRBJ1-2): DAGVTQSPTHLIKTRGQQVTLRCSPISGHKSVSWYQQVLGQGPQFIFQYYEKEERGRGNFPDRFSARQFPNYSSELNVNALLLGDSALYLCASSLEGSRRLGYTFGSGTRLTVV.